Detailed here is one T cell receptor (beta chain). The method was immunoSEQ multiplex PCR; TCRdb's version includes in-frame clones alone and lacks a portion of them. The sample lists roughly 2.2 million clones; approximately 95% were seen once. The data stem from a study of shared clonotypes between healthy human individuals. The CDR3 is 16 amino acids. V shed 4 bases, J shed 0 bases, and the junction held 7 bases outside the gene matches. Germline values: CDR1 MGHRA, CDR2 YSYEKL. The sequenced sample consisted of naive CD4+ T cells from PBMCs. Described subset: CD45RA+ positively selected. This TCR came from a young man in good health. Some clones in this sample may be carry-over from other donors' samples. The chain recombines TRBV4-1 with TRBJ2-7; 9 bases map to TRBD1. The CDR3: CASSRIDRGSSYEQYF. The CDR3 DNA reads as TGCGCCAGCAGCCGGATTGACAGGGGGAGCTCCTACGAGCAGTACTTC.